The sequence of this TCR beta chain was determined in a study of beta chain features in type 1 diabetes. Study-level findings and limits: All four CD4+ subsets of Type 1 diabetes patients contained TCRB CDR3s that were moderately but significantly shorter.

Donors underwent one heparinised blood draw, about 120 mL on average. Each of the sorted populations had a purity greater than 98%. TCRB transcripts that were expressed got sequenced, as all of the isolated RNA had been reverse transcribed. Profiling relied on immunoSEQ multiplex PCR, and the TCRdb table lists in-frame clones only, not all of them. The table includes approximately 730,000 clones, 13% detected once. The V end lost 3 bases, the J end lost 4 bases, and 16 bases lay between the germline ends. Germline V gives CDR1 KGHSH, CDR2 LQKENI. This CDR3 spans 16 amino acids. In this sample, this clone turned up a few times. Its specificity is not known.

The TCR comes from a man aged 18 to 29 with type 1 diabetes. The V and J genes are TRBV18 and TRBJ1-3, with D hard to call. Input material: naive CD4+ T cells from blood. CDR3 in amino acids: CASSPTRDRIGNTIYF. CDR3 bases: TGTGCCAGCTCACCCACAAGGGATCGTATCGGAAACACCATATATTTT.